This T cell receptor (beta chain) was identified during a study of cytomegalovirus exposure and HLA in healthy donors. About the study: An early data release held about 85 million unique TCRs from HLA-typed donors. Study-wide results and limits: TCR beta V- and J-gene trimming was later associated with a missense DCLRE1C variant. The only immune exposure information that was available was CMV serostatus.

This clone was seen only a few times. Its antigen remains unknown. The J segment lost 4 bases and the V segment lost 6 bases, leaving 6 bases of the junction unmatched. This CDR3 spans 16 amino acids. The V gene's germline CDR1 is MDHEN and CDR2 SYDVKM. The PCR contained 60 Vbeta and 13 Jbeta primers. Libraries were prepared by immunoSEQ multiplex PCR; TCRdb keeps only in-frame clonotypes and omits some of them. Of roughly 150,000 clones in the sample, roughly 70% were seen once. The TCR sequence derives from a woman between 18 and 29 years old in good health and CMV-seropositive. The material sequenced was PBMCs. This chain connects TRBV28 to TRBJ2-2, with 12 nucleotides matching TRBD2. The CDR3, as DNA: TGTGCCAGCAGCCCGCTAGCGGGGGGGCGCACCGGGGAGCTGTTTTTT. Encoded protein: CASSPLAGGRTGELFF.